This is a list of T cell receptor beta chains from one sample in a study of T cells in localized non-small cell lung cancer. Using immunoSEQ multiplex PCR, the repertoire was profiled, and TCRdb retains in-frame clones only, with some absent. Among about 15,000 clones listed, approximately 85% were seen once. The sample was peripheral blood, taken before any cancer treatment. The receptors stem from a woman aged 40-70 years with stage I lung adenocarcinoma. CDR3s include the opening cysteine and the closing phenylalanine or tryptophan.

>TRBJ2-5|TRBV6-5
CASSTGGGFETQYF
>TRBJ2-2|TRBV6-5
CASSYDRNTGELFF
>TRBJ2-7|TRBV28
CASSYHEQYF
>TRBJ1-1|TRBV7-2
CASSLGMNTEAFF
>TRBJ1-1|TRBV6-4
CASSEGTGVTEAFF
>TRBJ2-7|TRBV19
CASSIRGLDEQYF
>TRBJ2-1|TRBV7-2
CASSLDGLGQNEQFF
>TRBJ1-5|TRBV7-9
CASSLGGAQPQHF
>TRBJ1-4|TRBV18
CASSPSGAEKLFF
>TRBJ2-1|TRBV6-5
CASRPGGPLYNEQFF
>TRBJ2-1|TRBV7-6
CASSSGQGSYNEQFF
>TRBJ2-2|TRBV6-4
CASSATPGSGELFF